One sample yielded the 27 T cell receptor beta chains listed below, sequenced in a study of CD8 T cells in ankylosing spondylitis. MiXCR, applied by TCRdb to the 5' RACE reads, yields one record per CDR3 protein. Of about 540,000 distinct CDR3 sequences listed, about 13% are singletons. No cognate antigen is known for these TCRs. Study results and limitations: Blood from ankylosing spondylitis patients appeared to carry a characteristic roughly 8-variant TCR beta motif.

Material: blood, either unsorted or a sorted T cell fraction (not recorded which). All receptors come from a male donor with ankylosing spondylitis.

This clonotype was counted ten times or more. This rearrangement joins TRBV12-3 or TRBV12-4 to TRBJ1-4; no clear D gene. V was shortened by 10 bases and J by 0 bases, with 9 bases between the two germline ends. This CDR3 comprises 13 residues. The CDR3 DNA follows: TGTGCCACCAACAGTGCAACTAATGAAAAACTGTTTTTT. Protein sequence: CATNSATNEKLFF.

The rearrangement uses TRBV6-1 and TRBJ2-1; D gene unclear. V was trimmed by 1 base and J by 3 bases, leaving 13 bases between them. CDR3 length equals 16 residues. CDR1 MNHNS and CDR2 SASEGT come from the germline V gene. The CDR3 here is CASSEVASLFYNEQFF. CDR3 in DNA: TGTGCCAGCAGTGAAGTAGCATCGTTATTCTACAATGAGCAGTTCTTC.

The table lists this clonotype with many counts. V usage is TRBV29-1 and J usage is TRBJ2-3; the D call may be TRBD1 or TRBD2 (5 bases each). V was shortened by 3 bases and J by 3 bases, with 7 bases between the two germline ends. CDR1 is SQVTM, CDR2 ANQGSEA, per germline. The CDR3 sequence is 12 residues long. The CDR3 nucleotides are TGCAGCGTTGATGAGGGGACAGATACGCAGTATTTT. Residues: CSVDEGTDTQYF.

V gene TRBV5-1 combines with J gene TRBJ1-1; D uncertain. The CDR3 extends over 16 amino acids. CDR1 SGHRS and CDR2 YFSETQ come from the germline V gene. The V and J ends lost 9 bases and 6 bases respectively, with 27 bases between them. In DNA form, the CDR3 reads TGCGCCACCGCTGCTGACACGAGTACTCCTGGCGCTGAAGCTTTCTTT. This codes for CATAADTSTPGAEAFF.

This clonotype was observed a few times. The chain carries TRBV27 and TRBJ1-5, with 8 bases matching TRBD1. This CDR3 spans 14 amino acids. V shed 7 bases, J shed 2 bases, and the junction held 4 bases outside the gene matches. Germline assignment: CDR1 MNHEY and CDR2 SMNVEV (reference sequence). The CDR3 protein is CASKGTGGNQPQHF. CDR3 sequence (DNA): TGTGCCAGCAAGGGGACAGGAGGCAATCAGCCCCAGCATTTT.

This clonotype occurred many times. The V and J genes are TRBV5-6 and TRBJ1-4, with D maybe TRBD1 (6 bases). V shed 0 bases and J shed 4 bases, with 10 bases lying between them. CDR3 length: 15 residues. Germline CDR1 SGHDT, CDR2 YYEEEE. The CDR3 region has the DNA TGTGCCAGCAGCTTGGGGACAGAGGATAATGAAAAACTGTTTTTT. Translated, it gives CASSLGTEDNEKLFF.

The gene calls are TRBV7-2 and TRBJ2-2; 7 nucleotides agree with TRBD1. The CDR3 covers 19 residues. V was clipped by 0 bases and J by 1 base; unmatched bases: 11. Germline V gene data show CDR1 as SGHTA and CDR2 as FQGNSA. The DNA for the CDR3 is TGTGCCAGCAGCTTAGCCCTTTACCCAGGGGGTTTGAACACCGGGGAGCTGTTTTTT. The encoded protein is CASSLALYPGGLNTGELFF. The full variable domain, rest sourced from reference TRBV7-2 and TRBJ2-2, is GAGVSQSPSNKVTEKGKDVELRCDPISGHTALYWYRQSLGQGLEFLIYFQGNSAPDKSGLPSDRFSAERTGGSVSTLTIQRTQQEDSAVYLCASSLALYPGGLNTGELFFGEGSRLTVL.

The gene calls are TRBV7-2 and TRBJ2-3, with unresolved D. V lost 1 base to trimming and J lost 8 bases, with 13 bases between them. Germline values: CDR1 SGHTA, CDR2 FQGNSA. The CDR3 extends over 14 amino acids. CDR3 protein: CASSLGLGASTQYF. In nucleotides, the CDR3 is TGTGCCAGCAGCTTAGGCCTTGGCGCCAGTACGCAGTATTTT.

This clonotype appeared many times. This rearrangement joins TRBV10-3 to TRBJ2-7; perhaps TRBD1 as D (5 bases). V lost 3 bases, J lost 11 bases, and 11 bases lay in between. There are 11 residues in the CDR3. The germline V gene has CDR1 ENHRY and CDR2 SYGVKD. CDR3 bases: TGTGCCATCAGTGACGCGCCAGGGAAGTACTTC. Protein: CAISDAPGKYF.

In this sample, this clonotype turned up a few times. V usage is TRBV20-1 and J usage is TRBJ1-2, with a weak D call TRBD1 (5 bases). The CDR3 covers 8 residues. CDR1 is DFQATT and CDR2 is SNEGSKA in the germline V gene (reference sequence). Here the CDR3 DNA reads TGCGGGGGGTATGGCTACACCTTC. Translated: CGGYGYTF.

This clonotype has only a few counts. The CDR3: CASSSDRGRFETQYF. As DNA, the CDR3 is TGTGCCAGCAGTTCAGACAGGGGGCGATTCGAGACCCAGTACTTC. The chain carries TRBV7-9 and TRBJ2-5, with TRBD1 matching over 10 bases. The germline V gene encodes CDR1 SEHNR and CDR2 FQNEAQ (reference sequence). The trim removed 6 bases at V and 5 bases at J, leaving 9 bases unmatched. This CDR3 contains 15 residues.

The chain couples TRBV5-1 to TRBJ2-7, with TRBD2 matching over 10 bases. Trimming took 0 bases from V and 3 from J; bases not matched to a gene: 3. This CDR3 comprises 15 residues. The germline CDR1 and CDR2 sequences are SGHRS and YFSETQ. The CDR3 protein is CASSLVVAGGYEQYF. CDR3 nucleotides: TGCGCCAGCAGCTTGGTCGTAGCGGGAGGCTACGAGCAGTACTTC.

This clonotype was found many times. The V and J genes are TRBV5-1 and TRBJ2-2, with 8 nucleotides matching TRBD2. The CDR3 totals 17 residues. V was clipped by 4 bases and J by 1 base; unmatched bases: 9. CDR1 and CDR2 (germline): SGHRS, YFSETQ. The CDR3 DNA is TGCGCCAGCAGCACCCCCAAAGCGGGAGTGAACACCGGGGAGCTGTTTTTT. Protein: CASSTPKAGVNTGELFF.

The chain has TRBV4-2 and TRBJ1-3; no definite D call. This CDR3 contains 16 residues. Germline V CDR1 and CDR2: LGHNA, YNFKEQ. The ends were cut back, 1 base at V and 3 bases at J, with 13 bases in the middle. CDR3 residues: CASSQGAIGIGNTIYF. The CDR3, as DNA: TGTGCCAGCAGCCAAGGCGCGATTGGGATTGGAAACACCATATATTTT.

This clonotype came up a few times. This rearrangement joins TRBV2 to TRBJ2-3; 11 bases line up with TRBD2. The germline V gene has CDR1 SNHLY and CDR2 FYNNEI. With 7 bases clipped from V and 4 bases from J, the junction kept 10 bases outside the gene matches. The CDR3 covers 16 residues. Here the CDR3 DNA reads TGTGCCAGCACCCTACCTCTAGCGGGAGGCGCAGATACGCAGTATTTT. It translates to CASTLPLAGGADTQYF.

The chain recombines TRBV5-1 with TRBJ2-1; a weak D match, TRBD1 (7 bases). CDR3 length: 16 amino acids. Germline V gene data show CDR1 as SGHRS and CDR2 as YFSETQ. The germline V and J ends were trimmed by 7 bases and 8 bases, with 25 bases remaining between them. CDR3 DNA: TGCGCCAGCTACTACGCTAGGACAGGAGGGGTCGATGAGCAGTTCTTC. Its protein is CASYYARTGGVDEQFF. Drawing the rest from reference TRBV5-1 and TRBJ2-1, the complete variable domain is KAGVTQTPRYLIKTRGQQVTLSCSPISGHRSVSWYQQTPGQGLQFLFEYFSETQRNKGNFPGRFSGRQFSNSRSEMNVSTLELGDSALYLCASYYARTGGVDEQFFGPGTRLTVL.

This sequence joins TRBV10-2 and TRBJ2-5, with 11 bases lining up with TRBD2. V dropped 7 bases and J dropped 5; count of bases not matched to a gene: 12. The CDR3 has 16 residues. CDR1 and CDR2 (germline): WSHSY, SAAADI. CDR3 amino acids: CASTPTSGKAWETQYF. CDR3 DNA: TGCGCCAGCACCCCGACTAGCGGGAAGGCTTGGGAGACCCAGTACTTC.

The rearrangement links TRBV24-1 to TRBJ2-3; D gene uncertain. The V and J ends lost 4 bases and 0 bases respectively, with 4 bases between them. The CDR3 is made up of 13 amino acids. Germline CDR1 KGHDR, CDR2 SFDVKD. CDR3 region: CATSDYSTDTQYF. DNA for the CDR3: TGTGCCACCAGTGACTACAGCACAGATACGCAGTATTTT.

In DNA, the CDR3 is TGTGCCAGCAGCCAAGATGCGACTAGCACAGATACGCAGTATTTT. Protein sequence: CASSQDATSTDTQYF. The chain couples TRBV4-2 to TRBJ2-3; D ambiguous. The CDR3 has 15 residues. Trimming cost V 0 bases and J 0 bases, with 7 bases left between them. Germline CDR1 reads LGHNA; CDR2 reads YNFKEQ.

This clonotype was recorded many times. This chain connects TRBV5-1 to TRBJ1-2; 10 bases line up with TRBD1. The CDR3 extends over 14 amino acids. After removal of 3 bases from V and 6 bases from J, the junction contained 5 bases not matched to a gene. Germline V gene data show CDR1 as SGHRS and CDR2 as YFSETQ. CDR3 sequence: CASSYGTGEHGYTF. The CDR3 DNA reads as TGCGCCAGCAGCTACGGGACAGGGGAACATGGCTACACCTTC.

J is TRBJ1-6 and V is TRBV3-1; no reliable D call. Germline assignment: CDR1 LGHDT and CDR2 YNNKEL (reference sequence). The V end was cut by 1 base, the J end by 6 bases, with 10 bases between. The CDR3 has 15 amino acids. In DNA form, the CDR3 reads TGTGCCAGCAGCCAAGGGTGGCAGCTTAATTCACCCCTCCACTTT. This codes for CASSQGWQLNSPLHF.

This clonotype has only a few counts. This chain joins TRBV20-1 and TRBJ2-2; 7 bases map to TRBD1. The CDR3 runs to 15 residues. Germline V lookup: CDR1 DFQATT, CDR2 SNEGSKA (reference sequence). Trimming took 2 bases from V and 4 from J; bases not matched to a gene: 7. The CDR3 sequence is CSARPGQLSTGELFF. The CDR3 DNA reads TGCAGTGCTAGACCGGGACAGCTATCCACCGGGGAGCTGTTTTTT.

This clonotype was found a few times. The rearrangement joins TRBV15 to TRBJ2-2; no clear D gene. V gave up 0 bases and J gave up 6 bases, with 2 bases separating them. Germline CDR1 reads LNHNV; CDR2 reads YYDKDF (reference sequence). This CDR3 has 12 residues. The CDR3 is CATSRESGELFF. CDR3 coding DNA: TGTGCCACCAGCAGAGAATCCGGGGAGCTGTTTTTT. The variable domain in full, with the rest retrieved from reference TRBV15 and TRBJ2-2, is DAMVIQNPRYQVTQFGKPVTLSCSQTLNHNVMYWYQQKSSQAPKLLFHYYDKDFNNEADTPDNFQSRRPNTSFCFLDIRSPGLGDTAMYLCATSRESGELFFGEGSRLTVL.

This clonotype was recorded a few times. This chain connects TRBV28 to TRBJ2-4, with 7 bases aligning to TRBD2. The germline gives CDR1 MDHEN, CDR2 SYDVKM. CDR3 size: 18 residues. V trimming: 4 bases; J trimming: 0 bases; junction bases outside the gene matches: 12. CDR3 nucleotide sequence: TGTGCCAGCAGTTCCCCGGGGGACTACCCATTAGCCAAAAACATTCAGTACTTC. It translates to CASSSPGDYPLAKNIQYF.

This clonotype occurred a few times. The chain combines TRBV27 with TRBJ2-6, with a possible D match to TRBD1 (5 bases). There are 18 residues in the CDR3. V was clipped by 1 base and J by 0 bases, with 13 bases between them. Per germline, CDR1 MNHEY and CDR2 SMNVEV (reference sequence). The CDR3 coding sequence is TGTGCCAGCAGTTTATGGGGCAGTGGCCTCTCTGGGGCCAACGTCCTGACTTTC. Residues: CASSLWGSGLSGANVLTF.

This rearrangement joins TRBV3-1 to TRBJ2-3; the D is unclear. Per germline, CDR1 LGHDT and CDR2 YNNKEL (reference sequence). V dropped 2 bases and J dropped 6 bases, with 12 bases sitting between them. The CDR3 loop spans 14 amino acids. CDR3 DNA: TGTGCCAGCAGCCAACCCTCCCTTCGGGATACGCAGTATTTT. Translation gives CASSQPSLRDTQYF.

The sample holds a few counts of this clonotype. This chain joins TRBV24-1 and TRBJ2-3; a weak D match, TRBD1 (6 bases). This CDR3 is built from 15 residues. Germline V lookup: CDR1 KGHDR, CDR2 SFDVKD. V lost 3 bases, J lost 2 bases, and 11 bases lay in between. The DNA of the CDR3 is TGTGCCACCAGTGATCACAGGGTCCTCACAGATACGCAGTATTTT. Its protein is CATSDHRVLTDTQYF.